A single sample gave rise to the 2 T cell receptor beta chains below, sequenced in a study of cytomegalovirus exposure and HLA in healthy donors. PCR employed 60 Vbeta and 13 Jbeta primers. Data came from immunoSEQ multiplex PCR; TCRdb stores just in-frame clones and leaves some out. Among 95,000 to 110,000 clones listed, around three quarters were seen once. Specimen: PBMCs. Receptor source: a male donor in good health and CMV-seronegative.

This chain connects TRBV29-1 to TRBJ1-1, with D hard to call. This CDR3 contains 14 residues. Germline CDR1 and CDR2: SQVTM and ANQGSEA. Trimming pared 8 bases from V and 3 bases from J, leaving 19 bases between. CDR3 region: CSSHLRAGHTEAFF. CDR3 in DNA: TGCAGCTCTCACCTACGAGCGGGTCACACTGAAGCTTTCTTT.

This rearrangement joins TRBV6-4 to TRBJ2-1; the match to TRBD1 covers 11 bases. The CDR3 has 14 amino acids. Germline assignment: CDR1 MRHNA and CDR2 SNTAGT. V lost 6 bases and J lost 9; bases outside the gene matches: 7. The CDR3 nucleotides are TGTGCCAGCAGACCCGGGACAGGGGGTAGTGAGCAGTTCTTC. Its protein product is CASRPGTGGSEQFF.